These T cell receptor beta chains were read from a single sample in a study of CD8+ T cells in alopecia areata. Profiled with immunoSEQ multiplex PCR; TCRdb holds only in-frame clones, not every one. The sample contains 150,000 to 160,000 clones, around 50% of which appear only once. The input for sequencing was CD8+ T cells sorted from blood, taken at week 0. The receptors originated from a human donor with alopecia areata. Both conserved end residues are part of each CDR3. Each record gives: J gene, V gene, CDR3 protein.

j_gene: TRBJ2-3; v_gene: TRBV29-1; CDR3aa: CSVNRDSTDTQYF
j_gene: TRBJ1-2; v_gene: TRBV30; CDR3aa: CAWSPMSQREGYTF
j_gene: TRBJ2-7; v_gene: TRBV5-1; CDR3aa: CASSLTPGREDEQYF
j_gene: TRBJ1-2; v_gene: TRBV25-1; CDR3aa: CASSMRGDGYTF
j_gene: TRBJ2-7; v_gene: TRBV18; CDR3aa: CASSPSPGQGLYEQYF
j_gene: TRBJ1-5; v_gene: TRBV4-3; CDR3aa: CASSQDRAGDQPQHF
j_gene: TRBJ2-7; v_gene: TRBV7-6; CDR3aa: CASSLGARGASEQYF
j_gene: TRBJ1-1; v_gene: TRBV11-2; CDR3aa: CASSLDRGQEGAFF
j_gene: TRBJ1-2; v_gene: TRBV6-5; CDR3aa: CASKIRDNPLGGYTF
j_gene: TRBJ2-1; v_gene: TRBV29-1; CDR3aa: CSVSGSGNEQFF
j_gene: TRBJ1-1; v_gene: TRBV9; CDR3aa: CASSGGQGGTEAFF
j_gene: TRBJ1-2; v_gene: TRBV6-6; CDR3aa: CASSYSTGDTIGYTF
j_gene: TRBJ1-2; v_gene: TRBV15; CDR3aa: CATSERGSPYTF
j_gene: TRBJ2-5; v_gene: TRBV2; CDR3aa: CASSDLTSGDQETQYF
j_gene: TRBJ2-2; v_gene: TRBV14; CDR3aa: CASSQLRENTGELFF
j_gene: TRBJ2-7; v_gene: TRBV7-9; CDR3aa: CASSLSATGGIEQYF
j_gene: TRBJ2-3; v_gene: TRBV7-6; CDR3aa: CASSFLDRDTDTQYF
j_gene: TRBJ1-2; v_gene: TRBV10-2; CDR3aa: CASSDRRQYGYTF
j_gene: TRBJ2-1; v_gene: TRBV7-2; CDR3aa: CASSPGRGGRGDEQFF
j_gene: TRBJ1-1; v_gene: TRBV5-3; CDR3aa: CASSPNRNTEAFF
j_gene: TRBJ1-2; v_gene: TRBV29-1; CDR3aa: CSVSVGQERSYGYTF
j_gene: TRBJ2-1; v_gene: TRBV9; CDR3aa: CASSRGQAINEQFF
j_gene: TRBJ2-7; v_gene: TRBV27; CDR3aa: CASSSPGQGVYEQYF
j_gene: TRBJ1-1; v_gene: TRBV13; CDR3aa: CASSLVRNTEAFF
j_gene: TRBJ1-5; v_gene: TRBV14; CDR3aa: CASSQAGFAQPQHF
j_gene: TRBJ1-1; v_gene: TRBV7-6; CDR3aa: CASSSLVVQGGEAFF
j_gene: TRBJ2-3; v_gene: TRBV15; CDR3aa: CATREEATDTQYF
j_gene: TRBJ2-2; v_gene: TRBV7-3; CDR3aa: CASSMPEANTGELFF
j_gene: TRBJ1-5; v_gene: TRBV11-2; CDR3aa: CASALSVGINQPQHF
j_gene: TRBJ1-1; v_gene: TRBV11-2; CDR3aa: CASSFTQGEEAFF
j_gene: TRBJ2-7; v_gene: TRBV5-1; CDR3aa: CASRASGISYEQYF
j_gene: TRBJ1-2; v_gene: TRBV29-1; CDR3aa: CTTIDSYGYTF
j_gene: TRBJ1-2; v_gene: TRBV29-1; CDR3aa: CSASGSKGYTF
j_gene: TRBJ2-2; v_gene: TRBV12-5; CDR3aa: CASGPGTTNTGELFF
j_gene: TRBJ1-1; v_gene: TRBV7-9; CDR3aa: CASSQYRPEEAFF
j_gene: TRBJ2-2; v_gene: TRBV25-1; CDR3aa: CASSDQGDWELFF
j_gene: TRBJ1-5; v_gene: TRBV9; CDR3aa: CASSVGRQNQPQHF
j_gene: TRBJ1-2; v_gene: TRBV27; CDR3aa: CASTLAGGQGRLHGYTF
j_gene: TRBJ1-6; v_gene: TRBV7-3; CDR3aa: CASSSQTDSPLHF
j_gene: TRBJ1-2; v_gene: TRBV14; CDR3aa: CASSQEGTPRSYGYTF
j_gene: TRBJ1-1; v_gene: TRBV30; CDR3aa: CAWSVPWGVNTEAFF
j_gene: TRBJ2-1; v_gene: TRBV4-1; CDR3aa: CASSQSQGASYNEQFF